The 2 T cell receptor beta chains listed next were all sequenced from one sample in a study of beta chain features in type 1 diabetes. No antigen is known for these receptors. Study observations and caveats: When Type 1 diabetes patients were examined, their TCRB CDR3s proved moderately but significantly shorter in all four CD4+ subsets.

The entirety of the isolated RNA underwent reverse transcription, so expressed TCRB transcripts were sequenced. This table comes from immunoSEQ multiplex PCR, and its TCRdb copy is limited to in-frame clones, with some not included. The table has hundreds of thousands of clones, about an eighth seen once. The material sequenced was naive CD4+ T cells from blood. The origin of the receptors is a man aged 18 to 30 with type 1 diabetes.

This clone was seen once. The chain joins TRBV30 to TRBJ2-7; the match to TRBD1 covers 9 bases. The V gene's germline CDR1 is GTSNPN and CDR2 SVGIG (reference sequence). The junction had 3 bases not matched to a gene; V was cut back by 2 bases and J by 1 base. This CDR3 region has 14 residues. The CDR3 DNA is TGTGCCTGGAGTAGACAGGGGGGATCCTACGAGCAGTACTTC. Translating it yields CAWSRQGGSYEQYF.

This clone was detected only a few times. The chain carries TRBV18 and TRBJ1-2; TRBD1 is a possible D gene (5 bases). Germline V gene data show CDR1 as KGHSH and CDR2 as LQKENI. This CDR3 has 14 amino acids. The V and J ends lost 0 bases and 2 bases respectively, with 7 bases between them. CDR3 bases: TGTGCCAGCTCACCACCGGCAGGGAACTATGGCTACACCTTC. It translates to CASSPPAGNYGYTF.